The present TCR beta chain was sequenced within a study of spatial heterogeneity in lung cancer. The time point was: sample taken at primary tumor resection. Without sorting, whole RNA was sequenced from tumor, nontumor lung or frozen PBMC. This clonotype has a handful of counts. Each CDR3 protein gets one entry after TCRdb re-called the 5' RACE reads with MiXCR. This sample carries under 100,000 distinct CDR3 sequences, about 9.4% of them seen once, and the ten largest clones take 6.9%. The TCR comes from a male donor with early-stage non-small cell lung cancer. This specimen was PBMCs, taken at surgery.

CDR3 protein: CASSGLAGGDTQYF. CDR3 DNA: TGTGCCAGCAGCGGACTAGCGGGGGGTGATACGCAGTATTTT. This chain links TRBV2 with TRBJ2-3; 14 bases fit TRBD2. V lost 6 bases and J lost 6; bases outside the gene matches: 2. Germline V lookup: CDR1 SNHLY, CDR2 FYNNEI. The CDR3 runs 14 residues.